The next 9 T cell receptor beta chains were all read from a single sample in a study of early T cells in non-severe SARS-CoV-2 infection. TCRdb ran MiXCR on the 5' RACE reads and lists one entry per CDR3 protein. The sample holds approximately 52,000 distinct CDR3 sequences, about 8.2% seen once. Sequencing was performed on whole blood. These receptor sequences come from an adult who was a healthcare worker with PCR-confirmed SARS-CoV-2 infection or an uninfected control (not recorded which).

This clonotype is deemed large. This chain links TRBV7-2 with TRBJ2-7; 7 nucleotides agree with TRBD1. Germline CDR1 and CDR2: SGHTA and FQGNSA. The CDR3 is made up of 14 amino acids. After removal of 2 bases from V and 3 bases from J, the junction contained 4 bases not matched to a gene. CDR3 in amino acids: CASSLNRGHYEQYF. The CDR3 DNA reads as TGTGCCAGCAGCTTAAACAGGGGACACTACGAGCAGTACTTC.

The sample holds many counts of this clonotype. V and J are TRBV27 and TRBJ2-3, with 10 bases that match TRBD2. In germline, CDR1 is MNHEY, CDR2 SMNVEV (reference sequence). The CDR3 spans 17 residues. The ends lost 5 bases at V and 5 bases at J; junction bases unmatched: 13. CDR3 DNA: TGTGCCAGCAGTCTAGAGGCTAGCGGGAGTAAAGTAGATACGCAGTATTTT. The encoded protein is CASSLEASGSKVDTQYF.

The sample holds many counts of this clonotype. The chain joins TRBV4-2 to TRBJ1-1; D is uncertain. The germline V gene has CDR1 LGHNA and CDR2 YNFKEQ. This CDR3 is built from 15 residues. Deletions cut 1 base from V and 0 bases from J, with 9 bases between. DNA of the CDR3: TGTGCCAGCAGCCAAGCTTCCCGAGTGAACACTGAAGCTTTCTTT. Its translation: CASSQASRVNTEAFF.

This clonotype was observed a handful of times. The chain links TRBV11-1 to TRBJ2-3; 11 positions agree with TRBD2. CDR1 is SGHAT, CDR2 FQDESV, per germline (reference sequence). V dropped 5 bases and J dropped 2; count of bases not matched to a gene: 6. There are 16 residues in the CDR3. CDR3 sequence (DNA): TGTGCCAGCAGCGCCCGACTAGCGGGGCCCACAGATACGCAGTATTTT. This encodes CASSARLAGPTDTQYF.

This clonotype was observed many times. V usage is TRBV28 and J usage is TRBJ2-7; unclear D gene. This CDR3 contains 14 residues. V lost 2 bases, J lost 2 bases, and 10 bases lay in between. CDR1 is MDHEN, CDR2 SYDVKM, per germline. The CDR3, as DNA: TGTGCCAGCAGTTTACGGCGGCGGACCTACGAGCAGTACTTC. It translates to CASSLRRRTYEQYF.

This clonotype appeared many times. One junction end disagrees with the germline gene, perhaps due to a read error. This chain connects TRBV25-1 to TRBJ2-7; D might be TRBD2 (6 bases). CDR3 size: 12 residues. Per germline, CDR1 MGHDK and CDR2 SYGVNS. CDR3 sequence: CANSTGSYEQYF. In nucleotides, the CDR3 is TGTGCCAACAGTACCGGGAGCTACGAGCAGTACTTC.

The table lists this clonotype with many counts. The chain links TRBV20-1 to TRBJ1-5; tentative D call: TRBD1 (5 bases). The CDR3 length is 15 residues. Germline V gene lookup returns CDR1 DFQATT and CDR2 SNEGSKA (reference sequence). V lost 3 bases and J lost 1, with 13 bases in between. The CDR3 reads CSASSQGLSNQPQHF. The DNA for the CDR3 is TGCAGTGCTAGTTCGCAGGGATTAAGCAATCAGCCCCAGCATTTT.

The chain joins TRBV5-6 to TRBJ2-1; TRBD1 matches at 7 bases. Germline CDR1 reads SGHDT; CDR2 reads YYEEEE. V lost 4 bases, J lost 7 bases, and 11 bases stayed unmatched. The CDR3 runs 15 residues. For the CDR3, the DNA is TGTGCCAGCAGCCCTCAGGGGGACCTGGGTAATGAGCAGTTCTTC. As protein: CASSPQGDLGNEQFF.

The rearrangement links TRBV27 to TRBJ2-3; TRBD2 matches 8 bases. CDR1 is MNHEY, CDR2 SMNVEV, per germline (reference sequence). The CDR3 totals 16 residues. Trimming took 3 bases from V and 1 from J; bases not matched to a gene: 6. CDR3 DNA sequence: TGTGCCAGCAGTTTCCTTACTAGCGGACGCACAGATACGCAGTATTTT. It translates to CASSFLTSGRTDTQYF.